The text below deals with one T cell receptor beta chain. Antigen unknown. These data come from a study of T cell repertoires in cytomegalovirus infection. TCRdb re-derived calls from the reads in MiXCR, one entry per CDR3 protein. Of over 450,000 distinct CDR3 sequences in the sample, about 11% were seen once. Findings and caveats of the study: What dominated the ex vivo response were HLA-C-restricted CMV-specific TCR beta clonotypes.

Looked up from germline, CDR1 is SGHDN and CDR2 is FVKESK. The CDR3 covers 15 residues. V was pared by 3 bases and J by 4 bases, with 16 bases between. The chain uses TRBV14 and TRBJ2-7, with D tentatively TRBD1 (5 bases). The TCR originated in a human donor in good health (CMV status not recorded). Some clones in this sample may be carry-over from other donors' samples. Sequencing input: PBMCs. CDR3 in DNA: TGTGCCAGCAGCCACACAGGACCCCGGAGATACGAGCAGTACTTC. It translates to CASSHTGPRRYEQYF.